The subject of this entry is one TCR beta chain. Produced via immunoSEQ multiplex PCR; TCRdb's table is partial and in-frame only. The sample carries 10,000 to 15,000 clones, 25% to 35% recorded once. Germline values: CDR1 GTSNPN, CDR2 SVGIG (reference sequence). J lost 4 bases, V lost 5 bases, and 11 bases had no gene match. The CDR3 runs to 15 residues. The treatment is: 15 Gy SBRT to primary tumor, nephrectomy 4 weeks later. This entry is derived from a study of radiation and T cells in renal cell carcinoma. Sequenced material: tumor tissue, taken from a patient whose treatment included radiotherapy and nephrectomy. This clonotype was sampled from a man between 60 and 75 years old with renal cell carcinoma. The chain combines TRBV30 with TRBJ1-2; 9 nucleotides align to TRBD1. CDR3 region: CAWWDRALGSYGYTF. In DNA form, the CDR3 reads TGTGCCTGGTGGGACAGGGCCCTAGGGAGCTATGGCTACACCTTC.